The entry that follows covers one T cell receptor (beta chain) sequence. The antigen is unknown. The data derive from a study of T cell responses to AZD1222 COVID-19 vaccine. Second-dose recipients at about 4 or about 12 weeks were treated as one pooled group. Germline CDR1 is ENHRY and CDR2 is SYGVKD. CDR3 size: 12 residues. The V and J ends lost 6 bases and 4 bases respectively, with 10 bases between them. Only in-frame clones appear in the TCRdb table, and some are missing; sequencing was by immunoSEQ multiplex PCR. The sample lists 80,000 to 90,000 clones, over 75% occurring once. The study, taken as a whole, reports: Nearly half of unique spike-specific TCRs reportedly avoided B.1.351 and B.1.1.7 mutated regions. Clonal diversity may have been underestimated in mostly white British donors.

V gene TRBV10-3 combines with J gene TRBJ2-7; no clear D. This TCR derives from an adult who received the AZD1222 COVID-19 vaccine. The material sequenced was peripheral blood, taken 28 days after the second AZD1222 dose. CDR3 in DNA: TGTGCCATCAGGACGACCCTTTACGAGCAGTACTTC. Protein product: CAIRTTLYEQYF.